This T cell receptor beta chain was documented in a study of blood T cell repertoires in COVID-19. In the study overall: Spain, Italy and the United States supplied samples that represented acute and convalescent COVID-19. T cells, B-cell-depleted T cells, or PBMCs supplied cDNA or gDNA.

Authors' analysis steps: It was from reference gene primer amplification that nucleated cell counts were estimated. This table comes from immunoSEQ multiplex PCR, and its TCRdb copy is limited to in-frame clones, with some not included. The V and J calls and clone size come from that table; D and trimming were worked out from the DNA. The sample lists 55,000 to 75,000 clones, over 65% occurring once. This CDR3 is built from 16 residues. CDR1 and CDR2 (germline): KGHDR, SFDVKD. V shed 4 bases, J shed 5 bases, and the junction held 8 bases outside the gene matches. Input material: peripheral blood. V is TRBV24-1 and J is TRBJ2-1; 9 bases agree with TRBD2. This sequence originates from a man older than 75 with active or convalescent COVID-19. The CDR3 DNA is TGTGCCACCAGTGACCCCGTGACTAGCGGAAACAATGAGCAGTTCTTC. It translates to CATSDPVTSGNNEQFF.